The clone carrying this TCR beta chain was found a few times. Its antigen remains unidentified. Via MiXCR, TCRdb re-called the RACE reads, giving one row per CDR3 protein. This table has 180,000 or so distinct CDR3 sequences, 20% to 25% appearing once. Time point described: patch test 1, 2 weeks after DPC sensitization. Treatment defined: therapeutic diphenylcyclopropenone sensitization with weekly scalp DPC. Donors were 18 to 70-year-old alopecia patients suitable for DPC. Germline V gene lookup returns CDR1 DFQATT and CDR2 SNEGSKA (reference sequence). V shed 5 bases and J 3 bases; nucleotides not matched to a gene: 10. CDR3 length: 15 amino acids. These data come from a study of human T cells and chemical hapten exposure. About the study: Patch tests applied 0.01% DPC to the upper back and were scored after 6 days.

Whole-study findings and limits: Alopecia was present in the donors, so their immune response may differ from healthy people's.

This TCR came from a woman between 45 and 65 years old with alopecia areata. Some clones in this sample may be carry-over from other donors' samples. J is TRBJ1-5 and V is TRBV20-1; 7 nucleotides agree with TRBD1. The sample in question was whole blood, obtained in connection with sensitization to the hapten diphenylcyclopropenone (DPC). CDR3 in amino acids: CSAERQGISNQPQHF. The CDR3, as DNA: TGCAGTGCTGAGAGACAGGGAATCTCCAATCAGCCCCAGCATTTT.